This T cell receptor (beta chain) was identified in a study of blood T cell repertoires in COVID-19. Clinical histories supplied by participants themselves formed the basis of cohort assignment. Germline CDR1 reads SNHLY; CDR2 reads FYNNEI. V gave up 4 bases and J gave up 6 bases; unmatched junction bases: 5. The CDR3 spans 13 residues. This clone was counted between two and nine times. Sequencing used immunoSEQ multiplex PCR; TCRdb keeps in-frame clones, though not all of them. Among 150,000 to 200,000 clones listed, about 85% were seen once. The genes are TRBV2 and TRBJ2-7; 8 nucleotides line up with TRBD1. Material: PBMCs or T cells enriched from blood (not recorded which). This clonotype was sampled from a woman aged 45-65 years who had recovered from COVID-19. CDR3 residues: CASSGQGASEQYF. CDR3 coding DNA: TGTGCCAGCAGTGGCCAGGGGGCGAGCGAGCAGTACTTC.